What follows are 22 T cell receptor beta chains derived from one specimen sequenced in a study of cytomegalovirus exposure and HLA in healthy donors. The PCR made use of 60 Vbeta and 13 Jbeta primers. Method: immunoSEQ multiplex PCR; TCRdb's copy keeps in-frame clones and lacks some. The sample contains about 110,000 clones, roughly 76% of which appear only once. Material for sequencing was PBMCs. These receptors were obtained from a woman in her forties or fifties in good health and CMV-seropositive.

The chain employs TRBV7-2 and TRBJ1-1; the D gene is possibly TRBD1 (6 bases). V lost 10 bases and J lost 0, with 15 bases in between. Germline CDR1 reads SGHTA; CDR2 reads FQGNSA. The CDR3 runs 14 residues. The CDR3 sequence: CAIITGSLNTEAFF. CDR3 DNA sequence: TGTGCCATCATAACAGGGTCTTTGAACACTGAAGCTTTCTTT.

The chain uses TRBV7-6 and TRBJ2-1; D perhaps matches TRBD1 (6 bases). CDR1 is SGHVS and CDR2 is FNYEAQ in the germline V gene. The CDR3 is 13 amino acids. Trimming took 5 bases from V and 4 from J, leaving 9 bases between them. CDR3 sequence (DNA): TGTGCCAGCAGCCCGGACAGATACAATGAGCAGTTCTTC. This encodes CASSPDRYNEQFF.

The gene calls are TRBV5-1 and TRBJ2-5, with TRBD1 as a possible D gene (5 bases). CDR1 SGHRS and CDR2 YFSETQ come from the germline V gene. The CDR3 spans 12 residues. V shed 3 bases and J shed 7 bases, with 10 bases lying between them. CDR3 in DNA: TGCGCCAGCAGCTCCAGGGTGGGGACCCAGTACTTC. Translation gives CASSSRVGTQYF. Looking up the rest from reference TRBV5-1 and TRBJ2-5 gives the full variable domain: KAGVTQTPRYLIKTRGQQVTLSCSPISGHRSVSWYQQTPGQGLQFLFEYFSETQRNKGNFPGRFSGRQFSNSRSEMNVSTLELGDSALYLCASSSRVGTQYFGPGTRLLVL.

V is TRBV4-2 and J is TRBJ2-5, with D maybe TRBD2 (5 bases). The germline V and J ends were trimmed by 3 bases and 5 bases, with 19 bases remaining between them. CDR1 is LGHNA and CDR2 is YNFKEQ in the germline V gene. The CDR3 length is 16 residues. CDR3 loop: CASSQAGLEVVETQYF. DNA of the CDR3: TGTGCCAGCAGCCAGGCCGGGCTGGAGGTTGTCGAGACCCAGTACTTC.

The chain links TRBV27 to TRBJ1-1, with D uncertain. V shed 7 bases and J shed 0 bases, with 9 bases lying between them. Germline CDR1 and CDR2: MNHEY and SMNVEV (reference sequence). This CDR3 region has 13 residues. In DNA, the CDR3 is TGTGCCAGCAAGACAACCATGAACACTGAAGCTTTCTTT. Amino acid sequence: CASKTTMNTEAFF.

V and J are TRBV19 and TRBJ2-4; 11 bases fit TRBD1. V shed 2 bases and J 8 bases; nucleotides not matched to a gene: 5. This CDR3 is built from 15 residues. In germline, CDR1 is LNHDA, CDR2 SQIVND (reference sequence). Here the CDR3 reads CASSIRDRGADIQYF. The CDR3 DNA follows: TGTGCCAGTAGTATAAGGGACAGGGGGGCTGACATTCAGTACTTC.

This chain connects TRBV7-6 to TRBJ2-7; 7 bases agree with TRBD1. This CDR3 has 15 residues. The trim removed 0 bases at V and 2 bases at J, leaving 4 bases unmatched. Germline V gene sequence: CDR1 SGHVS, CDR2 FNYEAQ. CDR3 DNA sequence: TGTGCCAGCAGCTTAGCCCCCGGACAGGCCTACGAGCAGTACTTC. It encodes CASSLAPGQAYEQYF. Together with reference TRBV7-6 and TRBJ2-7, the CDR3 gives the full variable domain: GAGVSQSPRYKVTKRGQDVALRCDPISGHVSLYWYRQALGQGPEFLTYFNYEAQQDKSGLPNDRFSAERPEGSISTLTIQRTEQRDSAMYRCASSLAPGQAYEQYFGPGTRLTVT.

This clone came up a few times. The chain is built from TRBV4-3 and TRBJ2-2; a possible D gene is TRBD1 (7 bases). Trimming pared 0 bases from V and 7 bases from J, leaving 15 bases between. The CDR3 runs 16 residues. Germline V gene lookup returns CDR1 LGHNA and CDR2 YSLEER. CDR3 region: CASSQEAQGRGGELFF. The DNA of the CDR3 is TGCGCCAGCAGCCAAGAGGCACAGGGGCGGGGCGGGGAGCTGTTTTTT.

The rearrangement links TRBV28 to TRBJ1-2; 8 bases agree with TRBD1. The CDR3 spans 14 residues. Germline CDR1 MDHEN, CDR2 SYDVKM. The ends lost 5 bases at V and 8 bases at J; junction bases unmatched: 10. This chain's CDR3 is CASSGGQAGHGYTF. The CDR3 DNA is TGTGCCAGCAGTGGGGGACAGGCCGGGCACGGCTACACCTTC.

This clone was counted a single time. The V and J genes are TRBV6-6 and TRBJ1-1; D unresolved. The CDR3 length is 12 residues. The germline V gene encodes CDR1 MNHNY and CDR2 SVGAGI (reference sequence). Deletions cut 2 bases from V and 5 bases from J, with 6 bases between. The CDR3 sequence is CASSYVRTEAFF. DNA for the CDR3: TGTGCCAGCAGTTACGTGAGGACTGAAGCTTTCTTT.

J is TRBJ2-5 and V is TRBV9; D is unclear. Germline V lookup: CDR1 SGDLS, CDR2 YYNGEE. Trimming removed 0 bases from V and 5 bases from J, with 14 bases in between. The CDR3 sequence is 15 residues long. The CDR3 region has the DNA TGTGCCAGCAGCGTAGAGGCGCGGAACTGGGAGACCCAGTACTTC. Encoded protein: CASSVEARNWETQYF.

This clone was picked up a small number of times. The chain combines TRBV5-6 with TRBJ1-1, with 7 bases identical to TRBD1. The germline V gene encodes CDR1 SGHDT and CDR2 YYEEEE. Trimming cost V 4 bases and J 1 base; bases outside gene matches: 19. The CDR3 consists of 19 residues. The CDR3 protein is CASSQYLTWGAGGNTEAFF. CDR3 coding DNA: TGTGCCAGCAGCCAATATCTCACGTGGGGCGCAGGGGGGAACACTGAAGCTTTCTTT.

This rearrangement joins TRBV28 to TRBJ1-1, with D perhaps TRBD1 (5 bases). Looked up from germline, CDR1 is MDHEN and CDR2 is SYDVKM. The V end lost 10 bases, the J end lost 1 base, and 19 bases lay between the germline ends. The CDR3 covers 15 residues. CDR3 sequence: CATTGGWPENTEAFF. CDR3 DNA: TGTGCCACCACCGGGGGGTGGCCTGAGAACACTGAAGCTTTCTTT. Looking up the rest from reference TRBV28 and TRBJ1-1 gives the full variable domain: DVKVTQSSRYLVKRTGEKVFLECVQDMDHENMFWYRQDPGLGLRLIYFSYDVKMKEKGDIPEGYSVSREKKERFSLILESASTNQTSMYLCATTGGWPENTEAFFGQGTRLTVV.

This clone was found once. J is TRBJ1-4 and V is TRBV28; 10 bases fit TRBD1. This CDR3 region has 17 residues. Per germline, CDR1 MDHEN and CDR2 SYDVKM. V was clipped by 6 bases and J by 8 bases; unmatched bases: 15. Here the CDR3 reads CASRTDRGRSTREKLFF. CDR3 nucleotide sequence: TGTGCCAGCAGGACCGACAGGGGGCGATCGACGCGAGAAAAACTGTTTTTT.

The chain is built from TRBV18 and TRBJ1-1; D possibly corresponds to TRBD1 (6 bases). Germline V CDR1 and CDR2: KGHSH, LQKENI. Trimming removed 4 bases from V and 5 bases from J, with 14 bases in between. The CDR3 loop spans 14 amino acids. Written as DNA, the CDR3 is TGTGCCAGCTCACGGGGGGGCGAGGGGACTGAAGCTTTCTTT. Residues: CASSRGGEGTEAFF.

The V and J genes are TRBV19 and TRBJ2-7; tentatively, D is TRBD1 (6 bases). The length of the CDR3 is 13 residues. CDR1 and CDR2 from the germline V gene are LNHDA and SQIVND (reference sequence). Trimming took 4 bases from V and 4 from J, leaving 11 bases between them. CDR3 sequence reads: CASSTGTPYEQYF. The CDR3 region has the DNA TGTGCCAGTAGTACCGGGACACCATACGAGCAGTACTTC.

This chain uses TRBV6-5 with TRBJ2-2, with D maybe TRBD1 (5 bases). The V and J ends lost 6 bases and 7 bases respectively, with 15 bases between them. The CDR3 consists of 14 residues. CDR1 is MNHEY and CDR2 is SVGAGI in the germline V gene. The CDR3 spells CASSQDMVGGELFF. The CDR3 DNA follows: TGTGCCAGCAGCCAGGACATGGTCGGCGGGGAGCTGTTTTTT.

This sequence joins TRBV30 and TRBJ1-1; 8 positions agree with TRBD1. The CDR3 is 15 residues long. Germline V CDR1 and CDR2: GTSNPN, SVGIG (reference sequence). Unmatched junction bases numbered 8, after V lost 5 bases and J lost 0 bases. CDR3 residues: CAWGQGCIMNTEAFF. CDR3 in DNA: TGTGCCTGGGGACAGGGCTGCATAATGAACACTGAAGCTTTCTTT.

CDR3 sequence: CASSPGSMNYGYTF. The CDR3 DNA follows: TGTGCCAGCAGTCCCGGGAGTATGAACTATGGCTACACCTTC. The genes are TRBV6-6 and TRBJ1-2; unclear D gene. The germline gives CDR1 MNHNY, CDR2 SVGAGI (reference sequence). The CDR3 loop spans 14 amino acids. V lost 5 bases and J lost 2, with 12 bases in between.

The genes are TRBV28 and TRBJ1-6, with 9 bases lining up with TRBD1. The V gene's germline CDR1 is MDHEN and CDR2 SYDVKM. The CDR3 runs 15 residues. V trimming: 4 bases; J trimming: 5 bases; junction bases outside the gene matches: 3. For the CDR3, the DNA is TGTGCCAGCAGTTCCTGGACAGGGGATAATTCACCCCTCCACTTT. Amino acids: CASSSWTGDNSPLHF. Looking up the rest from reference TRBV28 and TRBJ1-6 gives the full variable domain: DVKVTQSSRYLVKRTGEKVFLECVQDMDHENMFWYRQDPGLGLRLIYFSYDVKMKEKGDIPEGYSVSREKKERFSLILESASTNQTSMYLCASSSWTGDNSPLHFGNGTRLTVT.

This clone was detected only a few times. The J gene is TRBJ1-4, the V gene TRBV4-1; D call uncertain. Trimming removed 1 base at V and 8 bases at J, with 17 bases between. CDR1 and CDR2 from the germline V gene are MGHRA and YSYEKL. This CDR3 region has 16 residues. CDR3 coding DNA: TGCGCCAGCAGCCAAGCGAGCGGGGTCGTAGAGGAAAAACTGTTTTTT. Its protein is CASSQASGVVEEKLFF.

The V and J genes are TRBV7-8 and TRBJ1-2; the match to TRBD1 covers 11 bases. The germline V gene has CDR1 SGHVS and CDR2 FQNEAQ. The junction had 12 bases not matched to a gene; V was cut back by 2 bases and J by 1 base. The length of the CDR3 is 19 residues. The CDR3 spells CASSLRTRGQGVDNYGYTF. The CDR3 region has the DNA TGTGCCAGCAGCTTACGGACTAGGGGACAGGGGGTCGATAACTATGGCTACACCTTC.